The rows below give T cell receptor beta chains drawn from one sample of a study of vaccination and CD4 T cells after COVID-19. TCRdb fed the PCR reads into MiXCR, producing one record per CDR3 protein. Here the sample spans some 27,000 distinct CDR3 sequences, around 50% being singletons. The sequencing used CD4+ T cells from blood, collected about 7 months after SARS-CoV-2 vaccination. These receptors all come from a human donor who had recovered from COVID-19. The CDR3 runs from the conserved cysteine through the conserved F or W. Fields, in order: J gene, D gene, clone size, V gene, CDR3 protein, CDR3 DNA. The D gene is left open where the match is weak. Expanded clones get a size class; other rows say once, few or many, or leave the size out.

J: TRBJ2-1; D: -; size: -; V: TRBV19; CDR3: CASSFARNEQFF; DNA: TGTGCCAGTAGCTTTGCGCGGAATGAGCAGTTCTTC
J: TRBJ2-3; D: TRBD1; size: -; V: TRBV20-1; CDR3: CSAKGQGGSTDTQYF; DNA: TGCAGTGCCAAAGGACAGGGCGGTAGCACAGATACGCAGTATTTT
J: TRBJ2-5; D: -; size: few; V: TRBV6-5; CDR3: CASSYARLETQYF; DNA: TGTGCCAGCAGTTACGCCCGTTTGGAGACCCAGTACTTC
J: TRBJ1-6; D: -; size: -; V: TRBV15; CDR3: CATSMTAPLHF; DNA: TGTGCCACCAGCATGACAGCTCCCCTCCACTTT
J: TRBJ2-7; D: TRBD1; size: few; V: TRBV6-1; CDR3: CASRDRGYEQYF; DNA: TGTGCCAGCAGGGACAGGGGCTACGAGCAGTACTTC
J: TRBJ1-1; D: TRBD1; size: -; V: TRBV28; CDR3: CASSSMDRDGAEAFF; DNA: TGTGCCAGCAGTTCCATGGACAGGGATGGGGCTGAAGCTTTCTTT
J: TRBJ1-6; D: -; size: few; V: TRBV20-1; CDR3: CSAMTPGPSNSPLHF; DNA: TGCAGTGCTATGACCCCGGGACCTAGTAATTCACCCCTCCACTTT
J: TRBJ2-2; D: -; size: once; V: TRBV29-1; CDR3: CSANPRGGELFF; DNA: TGCAGCGCCAACCCACGTGGCGGGGAGCTGTTTTTT
J: TRBJ2-7; D: TRBD1; size: -; V: TRBV7-9; CDR3: CASSSDRGSYEQYF; DNA: TGTGCCAGCAGCTCGGACAGGGGCTCCTACGAGCAGTACTTC
J: TRBJ2-7; D: -; size: few; V: TRBV27; CDR3: CASSFAAEGHEQYF; DNA: TGTGCCAGCAGTTTCGCAGCTGAGGGCCACGAGCAGTACTTC
J: TRBJ2-7; D: TRBD2; size: -; V: TRBV29-1; CDR3: CSVADGLVQEQYF; DNA: TGCAGCGTTGCCGACGGACTAGTTCAAGAGCAGTACTTC
J: TRBJ2-2; D: -; size: few; V: TRBV20-1; CDR3: CSARAARTGELFF; DNA: TGCAGTGCTAGAGCCGCGCGCACCGGGGAGCTGTTTTTT
J: TRBJ1-6; D: -; size: few; V: TRBV28; CDR3: CASSLIGSPLHF; DNA: TGTGCCAGCAGTTTAATAGGTTCACCCCTCCACTTT
J: TRBJ2-3; D: TRBD2; size: -; V: TRBV7-3; CDR3: CASSFTAGGGVTDTQYF; DNA: TGTGCCAGCAGCTTCACAGCGGGAGGTGGGGTCACAGATACGCAGTATTTT
J: TRBJ1-5; D: TRBD1; size: -; V: TRBV20-1; CDR3: CSDSGTGGNQPQHF; DNA: TGCAGTGACTCCGGGACAGGGGGCAATCAGCCCCAGCATTTT
J: TRBJ2-7; D: -; size: -; V: TRBV11-3; CDR3: CASSIWAGEQYF; DNA: TGTGCCAGCTCAATCTGGGCGGGAGAGCAGTACTTC
J: TRBJ1-6; D: -; size: -; V: TRBV15; CDR3: CATSREQGGNSPLHF; DNA: TGTGCCACCAGCAGAGAGCAGGGTGGCAATTCACCCCTCCACTTT
J: TRBJ2-7; D: -; size: -; V: TRBV12-3/TRBV12-4; CDR3: CASRSADSYEQYF; DNA: TGTGCCAGCAGGTCTGCAGACTCCTACGAGCAGTACTTC
J: TRBJ2-1; D: TRBD2; size: few; V: TRBV7-9; CDR3: CASSLLPGLAIDNEQFF; DNA: TGTGCCAGCAGCCTCCTACCGGGACTAGCAATTGACAATGAGCAGTTCTTC
J: TRBJ2-3; D: TRBD1; size: -; V: TRBV6-1; CDR3: CASSGGTGHTDTQYF; DNA: TGTGCCAGCAGTGGGGGGACAGGTCACACAGATACGCAGTATTTT
J: TRBJ2-1; D: -; size: once; V: TRBV5-4; CDR3: CASSRDGRVEQFF; DNA: TGTGCCAGCAGCCGGGACGGGCGCGTTGAGCAGTTCTTC
J: TRBJ2-1; D: TRBD2; size: -; V: TRBV20-1; CDR3: CSCGLAGDYNEQFF; DNA: TGCAGTTGCGGGCTAGCGGGAGACTACAATGAGCAGTTCTTC
J: TRBJ1-2; D: TRBD1; size: few; V: TRBV28; CDR3: CASRVGQGRGYTF; DNA: TGTGCCAGCAGGGTGGGACAGGGTAGGGGCTACACCTTC
J: TRBJ2-3; D: TRBD2; size: -; V: TRBV24-1; CDR3: CATSGSIAGWNTDTQYF; DNA: TGTGCCACCAGTGGCTCCATAGCGGGATGGAACACAGATACGCAGTATTTT
J: TRBJ2-7; D: -; size: -; V: TRBV5-1; CDR3: CASRESAYEQYF; DNA: TGCGCCAGCAGAGAATCAGCCTACGAGCAGTACTTC
J: TRBJ1-1; D: -; size: few; V: TRBV7-8; CDR3: CASSLAGDYTEAFF; DNA: TGTGCCAGCAGCTTAGCGGGAGATTACACTGAAGCTTTCTTT
J: TRBJ2-3; D: TRBD2; size: -; V: TRBV7-9; CDR3: CASSLSGASGSGDTQYF; DNA: TGTGCCAGCAGCTTAAGTGGCGCTAGCGGGAGTGGGGATACGCAGTATTTT
J: TRBJ1-6; D: TRBD1; size: -; V: TRBV7-2; CDR3: CASSPGGTGGRSPLHF; DNA: TGTGCCAGCAGCCCAGGCGGGACAGGGGGCAGATCACCCCTCCACTTT
J: TRBJ1-5; D: -; size: -; V: TRBV19; CDR3: CASSMASDNQPQHF; DNA: TGTGCCAGTAGTATGGCGTCAGACAATCAGCCCCAGCATTTT
J: TRBJ2-7; D: -; size: -; V: TRBV25-1; CDR3: CASTDMTGGDEQYF; DNA: TGTGCCAGCACAGACATGACGGGCGGGGACGAGCAGTACTTC
J: TRBJ2-3; D: -; size: -; V: TRBV7-7; CDR3: CASSLGREKTDTQYF; DNA: TGTGCTAGCAGCTTAGGACGGGAGAAAACAGATACGCAGTATTTT
J: TRBJ1-1; D: TRBD1; size: -; V: TRBV20-1; CDR3: CSPGQGSNTEAFF; DNA: TGCAGTCCCGGACAGGGCAGCAACACTGAAGCTTTCTTT
J: TRBJ2-3; D: -; size: few; V: TRBV19; CDR3: CASSTTGSTDTQYF; DNA: TGTGCCAGTAGTACGACGGGGAGCACAGATACGCAGTATTTT
J: TRBJ2-1; D: -; size: few; V: TRBV6-8; CDR3: CASSYLRILSYNEQFF; DNA: TGTGCCAGCAGTTACCTCAGAATTCTTTCCTACAATGAGCAGTTCTTC
J: TRBJ2-2; D: -; size: -; V: TRBV7-3; CDR3: CASSLRGGFTGELFF; DNA: TGTGCCAGCAGCTTAAGGGGCGGGTTTACCGGGGAGCTGTTTTTT
J: TRBJ2-5; D: -; size: -; V: TRBV10-3; CDR3: CAISEKRLYQETQYF; DNA: TGTGCCATCAGTGAAAAGCGGTTGTACCAAGAGACCCAGTACTTC
J: TRBJ2-1; D: TRBD2; size: -; V: TRBV7-9; CDR3: CASSFSQTSGSTYNEQFF; DNA: TGTGCCAGCAGCTTCTCTCAGACTAGCGGGAGTACCTACAATGAGCAGTTCTTC
J: TRBJ1-3; D: TRBD1; size: -; V: TRBV7-9; CDR3: CASSSQFRGRGNTIYF; DNA: TGTGCCAGCAGCTCCCAATTCAGGGGGCGCGGGAACACCATATATTTT
J: TRBJ1-1; D: -; size: -; V: TRBV27; CDR3: CASSLSVGGNTEAFF; DNA: TGTGCCAGCAGTTTATCGGTGGGGGGGAACACTGAAGCTTTCTTT
J: TRBJ2-1; D: TRBD2; size: -; V: TRBV11-2; CDR3: CASSLGYGLAGGEQFF; DNA: TGTGCCAGCAGCTTAGGTTATGGACTAGCGGGAGGTGAGCAGTTCTTC
J: TRBJ1-5; D: -; size: -; V: TRBV28; CDR3: CASSLGVMGTQPQHF; DNA: TGTGCCAGCAGTTTAGGGGTCATGGGCACTCAGCCCCAGCATTTT
J: TRBJ2-1; D: TRBD2; size: -; V: TRBV15; CDR3: CATSAGGKYNEQFF; DNA: TGTGCCACCAGCGCGGGAGGGAAATACAATGAGCAGTTCTTC
J: TRBJ2-7; D: -; size: -; V: TRBV6-5; CDR3: CASSYGQIIYEQYF; DNA: TGTGCCAGCAGTTACGGGCAAATTATCTACGAGCAGTACTTC
J: TRBJ2-5; D: -; size: -; V: TRBV5-1; CDR3: CASSSGRVGETQYF; DNA: TGCGCCAGCAGCTCTGGCAGGGTGGGGGAGACCCAGTACTTC
J: TRBJ1-1; D: TRBD1; size: few; V: TRBV7-2; CDR3: CASSLRRTGLNTEAFF; DNA: TGTGCCAGCAGCCTCCGAAGGACAGGCTTGAACACTGAAGCTTTCTTT
J: TRBJ2-7; D: TRBD2; size: -; V: TRBV19; CDR3: CASRGTSWDEQYF; DNA: TGTGCCAGTAGGGGGACTAGCTGGGACGAGCAGTACTTC
J: TRBJ2-3; D: -; size: -; V: TRBV6-1; CDR3: CAARSGFLASDTQYF; DNA: TGTGCCGCTCGGTCGGGGTTCCTAGCTTCAGATACGCAGTATTTT
J: TRBJ1-5; D: -; size: -; V: TRBV7-3; CDR3: CASSTDRNQPQHF; DNA: TGTGCCAGCAGCACGGACAGAAATCAGCCCCAGCATTTT
J: TRBJ2-2; D: -; size: few; V: TRBV6-1; CDR3: CASYRGGKNTGELFF; DNA: TGTGCCAGCTACCGAGGAGGAAAGAACACCGGGGAGCTGTTTTTT
J: TRBJ2-2; D: TRBD2; size: -; V: TRBV6-1; CDR3: CASRGLAGTGELFF; DNA: TGTGCCAGCAGGGGGCTAGCGGGTACCGGGGAGCTGTTTTTT
J: TRBJ2-7; D: TRBD2; size: -; V: TRBV5-1; CDR3: CASSWQAGEGSEQYF; DNA: TGCGCCAGCAGCTGGCAAGCGGGAGAAGGTAGCGAGCAGTACTTC
J: TRBJ2-3; D: TRBD2; size: -; V: TRBV7-9; CDR3: CASSPPGLAAQGTQYF; DNA: TGTGCCAGCAGCCCCCCGGGACTAGCGGCTCAAGGTACGCAGTATTTT
J: TRBJ2-3; D: TRBD1; size: -; V: TRBV5-6; CDR3: CASSHNPRGDTQYF; DNA: TGTGCCAGCAGCCACAACCCCAGGGGGGATACGCAGTATTTT
J: TRBJ1-2; D: TRBD1; size: few; V: TRBV19; CDR3: CASSSDGTGLLYGYTF; DNA: TGTGCCAGTAGTTCAGATGGGACAGGACTCCTCTATGGCTACACCTTC